The 28 T cell receptor beta chains in this list originate from one sample, sequenced in a study of shared clonotypes between healthy human individuals. Clones were read by immunoSEQ multiplex PCR, and TCRdb kept only the in-frame ones, dropping some. The sample contains 950,000 to 1,100,000 clones, approximately 72% of which appear only once. Sample: memory CD4+ T cells sorted from blood. Subset reported: CD45RA-negative fraction. The receptor set was obtained from a man between 18 and 29 years old in good health.

As regards this clone: Other DNA sequences of this sample code for an identical CDR3. This chain joins TRBV6-5 and TRBJ1-1; D not resolved. The V and J ends lost 6 bases and 0 bases respectively, with 5 bases between them. This CDR3 is built from 12 residues. The germline V gene has CDR1 MNHEY and CDR2 SVGAGI. For the CDR3, the DNA is TGTGCCAGCAGCTCTGTGAACACTGAAGCTTTCTTT. Amino acid sequence: CASSSVNTEAFF.

This clone was seen once. This sequence joins TRBV28 and TRBJ1-6, with D perhaps TRBD1 (6 bases). Germline CDR1 and CDR2: MDHEN and SYDVKM. This CDR3 comprises 17 residues. Trimming cost V 5 bases and J 8 bases, with 22 bases left between them. The CDR3 nucleotides read TGTGCCAGCAGTCCCCCCGGGGGGGCGGCTGGTTATTCACCCCTCCACTTT. This codes for CASSPPGGAAGYSPLHF. Full variable domain (remainder filled in from reference TRBV28 and TRBJ1-6): DVKVTQSSRYLVKRTGEKVFLECVQDMDHENMFWYRQDPGLGLRLIYFSYDVKMKEKGDIPEGYSVSREKKERFSLILESASTNQTSMYLCASSPPGGAAGYSPLHFGNGTRLTVT.

The chain combines TRBV5-1 with TRBJ2-1; 8 positions match TRBD1. From germline, CDR1 is SGHRS and CDR2 YFSETQ. CDR3 length equals 15 residues. The V gene end was trimmed by 4 bases and the J gene end by 6 bases; junction bases not matched to a gene: 9. CDR3 region: CASSVLDRAGNEQFF. DNA of the CDR3: TGCGCCAGCAGCGTATTGGACAGGGCCGGCAATGAGCAGTTCTTC. The variable domain in full, completed from reference TRBV5-1 and TRBJ2-1, reads KAGVTQTPRYLIKTRGQQVTLSCSPISGHRSVSWYQQTPGQGLQFLFEYFSETQRNKGNFPGRFSGRQFSNSRSEMNVSTLELGDSALYLCASSVLDRAGNEQFFGPGTRLTVL.

This clone was observed a single time. The rearrangement joins TRBV28 to TRBJ1-2; TRBD1 might be the D (6 bases). The V gene lost 3 bases and the J gene lost 4 bases, with 9 bases spanning the gap. Germline loops: CDR1 MDHEN, CDR2 SYDVKM. This CDR3 region has 13 residues. CDR3 in amino acids: CASSFQGIYGYTF. The DNA for the CDR3 is TGTGCCAGCAGTTTTCAGGGGATCTATGGCTACACCTTC.

The chain recombines TRBV30 with TRBJ2-7, with unresolved D. The germline V gene encodes CDR1 GTSNPN and CDR2 SVGIG (reference sequence). Trimming removed 3 bases at V and 7 bases at J, with 13 bases between. The CDR3 sequence is 12 residues long. CDR3 in amino acids: CAWRRPASEQYF. The CDR3 DNA sequence: TGTGCCTGGAGGCGGCCAGCCTCTGAGCAGTACTTC.

This clone showed up just a few times. One junction end disagrees with the germline gene, perhaps due to a read error. The sample carries other DNA sequences with the same CDR3. The rearrangement uses TRBV7-7 and TRBJ1-6; the D gene is possibly TRBD1 (6 bases). Germline CDR1 SSHAT, CDR2 FNYEAQ (reference sequence). This CDR3 region has 13 residues. CDR3 sequence (DNA): TGTGCTAGCAGCCCCGACAGGAATTCACCCCTCCACTTT. Amino acids: CASSPDRNSPLHF.

Only a few counts were recorded for this clone. This rearrangement joins TRBV28 to TRBJ1-2; the match to TRBD1 covers 9 bases. Germline V gene lookup returns CDR1 MDHEN and CDR2 SYDVKM. The CDR3 covers 12 residues. The J segment lost 8 bases and the V segment lost 2 bases, leaving 0 bases of the junction unmatched. The CDR3 loop is CASSLGTGGYTF. The CDR3 DNA reads TGTGCCAGCAGTTTAGGGACAGGGGGCTACACCTTC.

The chain combines TRBV12-5 with TRBJ2-1; 9 positions match TRBD2. The CDR3 runs to 17 residues. In germline, CDR1 is LGHNT, CDR2 FRNRAP. J gave up 3 bases and V 3 bases, and 9 bases lay outside the gene matches. DNA of the CDR3: TGTGCTAGTGGTTTATCCATGACTAGCGGTTACTACAATGAGCAGTTCTTC. Protein sequence: CASGLSMTSGYYNEQFF. Combining the CDR3 with reference TRBV12-5 and TRBJ2-1 gives the whole variable domain DARVTQTPRHKVTEMGQEVTMRCQPILGHNTVFWYRQTMMQGLELLAYFRNRAPLDDSGMPKDRFSAEMPDATLATLKIQPSEPRDSAVYFCASGLSMTSGYYNEQFFGPGTRLTVL.

Concerning this clone: The same CDR3 can be traced to other DNA sequences in this sample. The chain carries TRBV14 and TRBJ2-5; the D is unclear. The CDR3 contains 11 residues. CDR1 SGHDN and CDR2 FVKESK come from the germline V gene. Deletions cut 1 base from V and 5 bases from J, with 2 bases between. CDR3 DNA sequence: TGTGCCAGCAGCCAAGTGGAGACCCAGTACTTC. It yields the protein CASSQVETQYF.

J is TRBJ1-1 and V is TRBV9; possibly TRBD1 for D (5 bases). Trimming stripped 4 bases from V and 4 bases from J, with 17 bases between. The CDR3 covers 15 residues. Germline CDR1 and CDR2: SGDLS and YYNGEE. In DNA form, the CDR3 reads TGTGCCAGCAGCCTCCGTTCGGAGGGGAGCACTGAAGCTTTCTTT. It yields the protein CASSLRSEGSTEAFF.

The CDR3: CASSPRTGLGGYTF. For the CDR3, the DNA is TGTGCCAGCAGTCCGAGGACAGGGTTAGGTGGCTACACCTTC. The rearrangement joins TRBV2 to TRBJ1-2; 8 nucleotides align to TRBD1. V lost 5 bases and J lost 7; bases outside the gene matches: 9. The CDR3 totals 14 residues. Germline loops: CDR1 SNHLY, CDR2 FYNNEI.

This clone was found many times. The rearrangement joins TRBV9 to TRBJ1-2; D gene ambiguous. Trimming stripped 0 bases from V and 1 base from J, with 16 bases between. The CDR3 runs 17 residues. Germline assignment: CDR1 SGDLS and CDR2 YYNGEE. As DNA, the CDR3 is TGTGCCAGCAGCGTAGTCCGGAGGTCCCAACATAACTATGGCTACACCTTC. Its translation is CASSVVRRSQHNYGYTF.

The CDR3 protein is CASSRHDGNTEAFF. The CDR3 DNA follows: TGTGCCAGCAGTAGACACGACGGGAACACTGAAGCTTTCTTT. V gene TRBV6-5 combines with J gene TRBJ1-1; no definite D call. The CDR3 contains 14 residues. CDR1 is MNHEY and CDR2 is SVGAGI in the germline V gene. The ends were cut back, 5 bases at V and 1 base at J, with 11 bases in the middle.

The chain is built from TRBV19 and TRBJ2-7; D not certain. CDR3 length: 13 amino acids. The ends were cut back, 1 base at V and 6 bases at J, with 10 bases in the middle. In germline, CDR1 is LNHDA, CDR2 SQIVND (reference sequence). The DNA of the CDR3 is TGTGCCAGTAGTATAGCCGGAGTGTCCGAGCAGTACTTC. Translated: CASSIAGVSEQYF.

The rearrangement links TRBV2 to TRBJ2-7, with TRBD1 as a possible D gene (5 bases). Trimming stripped 6 bases from V and 10 bases from J, with 13 bases between. The CDR3 runs 11 residues. Germline V gene data show CDR1 as SNHLY and CDR2 as FYNNEI. The CDR3 nucleotides are TGTGCCAGCAGAGTCGGTCAGGGACAGTACTTC. Its protein product is CASRVGQGQYF. The full variable domain, rest sourced from reference TRBV2 and TRBJ2-7, is EPEVTQTPSHQVTQMGQEVILRCVPISNHLYFYWYRQILGQKVEFLVSFYNNEISEKSEIFDDQFSVERPDGSNFTLKIRSTKLEDSAMYFCASRVGQGQYFGPGTRLTVT.

The chain carries TRBV11-2 and TRBJ2-1, with no clear D. The CDR3 is made up of 14 amino acids. The V gene lost 1 base and the J gene lost 7 bases, with 11 bases spanning the gap. Germline V gives CDR1 SGHAT, CDR2 FQNNGV. CDR3 loop: CASSLGVQRNEQFF. The CDR3 DNA sequence: TGTGCCAGCAGCTTAGGGGTCCAAAGGAATGAGCAGTTCTTC. Looking up the rest from reference TRBV11-2 and TRBJ2-1 gives the full variable domain: EAGVAQSPRYKIIEKRQSVAFWCNPISGHATLYWYQQILGQGPKLLIQFQNNGVVDDSQLPKDRFSAERLKGVDSTLKIQPAKLEDSAVYLCASSLGVQRNEQFFGPGTRLTVL.

The chain joins TRBV5-1 to TRBJ2-5, with D perhaps assigned TRBD1 or TRBD2 (5 bases each). The germline gives CDR1 SGHRS, CDR2 YFSETQ. The ends were cut back, 3 bases at V and 5 bases at J, with 14 bases in the middle. The CDR3 is 14 residues long. The CDR3 DNA follows: TGCGCCAGCAGCTCGAGGGCAGGGAGCGAGACCCAGTACTTC. Translating it yields CASSSRAGSETQYF.

This clone was seen only once. The chain uses TRBV7-2 and TRBJ1-6; D gene uncertain. Germline assignment: CDR1 SGHTA and CDR2 FQGNSA. The CDR3 spans 15 residues. Trimming removed 5 bases at V and 10 bases at J, with 18 bases between. CDR3 coding DNA: TGTGCCAGCAGCCCTAGCACAAGTTTAAGGTCACCCCTCCACTTT. It specifies CASSPSTSLRSPLHF.

This clone was detected only a few times. J is TRBJ1-2 and V is TRBV19; D ambiguous. The length of the CDR3 is 12 residues. The V end lost 3 bases, the J end lost 4 bases, and 6 bases lay between the germline ends. Looked up from germline, CDR1 is LNHDA and CDR2 is SQIVND (reference sequence). The CDR3 sequence is CASSMVGYGYTF. The CDR3 bases are TGTGCCAGTAGTATGGTCGGCTATGGCTACACCTTC.

CDR3 nucleotide sequence: TGTGCCAGCAGCTTAACAGGGGGAGAGCAGTACTTC. It translates to CASSLTGGEQYF. The chain uses TRBV7-9 and TRBJ2-7, with 8 nucleotides matching TRBD1. Germline-derived CDR1 and CDR2 are SEHNR and FQNEAQ (reference sequence). V shed 2 bases and J 7 bases; nucleotides not matched to a gene: 1. This CDR3 is built from 12 residues.

The chain links TRBV5-8 to TRBJ1-1, with D tentatively TRBD1 (5 bases). The CDR3 extends over 11 amino acids. CDR1 is SGHTS, CDR2 YDEGEE, per germline. V lost 5 bases and J lost 6, with 8 bases in between. The CDR3 region is CASRGLSEAFF. The CDR3 nucleotides read TGTGCCAGCAGGGGGCTTTCTGAAGCTTTCTTT.

V gene TRBV18 combines with J gene TRBJ2-1; a weak D match, TRBD2 (7 bases). Germline V gene sequence: CDR1 KGHSH, CDR2 LQKENI. The CDR3 has 15 amino acids. V lost 3 bases to trimming and J lost 4 bases, with 13 bases between them. CDR3 sequence reads: CASSPGGGAYNEQFF. The CDR3 nucleotides are TGTGCCAGCTCACCTGGGGGGGGCGCTTACAATGAGCAGTTCTTC.

The chain is built from TRBV10-2 and TRBJ2-7, with 12 positions matching TRBD2. The CDR3 is 14 residues long. CDR1 is WSHSY, CDR2 SAAADI, per germline. The V and J ends lost 6 bases and 3 bases, in that order; junction bases with no gene match: 3. The CDR3 reads CASRGLAGYYEQYF. The DNA of the CDR3 is TGCGCCAGCAGGGGACTAGCGGGCTACTACGAGCAGTACTTC.

The V gene is TRBV7-3, the J gene TRBJ1-1; D is unclear. The V and J ends lost 5 bases and 5 bases respectively, with 12 bases between them. Germline V lookup: CDR1 SGHTA, CDR2 FQGTGA. The CDR3 totals 13 residues. The CDR3 protein is CASSERMGTEAFF. CDR3 DNA: TGTGCCAGCAGCGAGAGGATGGGGACTGAAGCTTTCTTT. Based on the CDR3 plus reference TRBV7-3 and TRBJ1-1, the full variable domain is GAGVSQTPSNKVTEKGKYVELRCDPISGHTALYWYRQSLGQGPEFLIYFQGTGAADDSGLPNDRFFAVRPEGSVSTLKIQRTERGDSAVYLCASSERMGTEAFFGQGTRLTVV.

This clone showed up just once. The chain carries TRBV2 and TRBJ1-2; D unresolved. CDR3 size: 13 residues. V was shortened by 2 bases and J by 8 bases, with 12 bases between the two germline ends. From germline, CDR1 is SNHLY and CDR2 FYNNEI. DNA of the CDR3: TGTGCCAGCAGTGAAAATACGGGAAGCGGCTACACCTTC. Its protein product is CASSENTGSGYTF. The variable domain in full, with the rest retrieved from reference TRBV2 and TRBJ1-2, is EPEVTQTPSHQVTQMGQEVILRCVPISNHLYFYWYRQILGQKVEFLVSFYNNEISEKSEIFDDQFSVERPDGSNFTLKIRSTKLEDSAMYFCASSENTGSGYTFGSGTRLTVV.

The chain joins TRBV30 to TRBJ1-3; perhaps TRBD1 as D (5 bases). The V gene's germline CDR1 is GTSNPN and CDR2 SVGIG (reference sequence). CDR3 length: 14 residues. Trimming took 8 bases from V and 0 from J, leaving 14 bases between them. As DNA, the CDR3 is TGTGCCCGAACGACAGACGACTCTGGAAACACCATATATTTT. As protein: CARTTDDSGNTIYF.

This rearrangement joins TRBV5-4 to TRBJ2-1, with 8 bases that match TRBD2. The V segment lost 4 bases and the J segment 5 bases; nucleotides outside the gene matches: 8. Germline lookup yields CDR1 SGHNT and CDR2 YYREEE (reference sequence). The CDR3 is made up of 15 amino acids. CDR3 nucleotide sequence: TGTGCCAGCAGCCGACCGGGACTAGAGAACAATGAGCAGTTCTTC. It is translated as CASSRPGLENNEQFF. Using reference TRBV5-4 and TRBJ2-1 for the parts outside the CDR3, the full variable domain is ETGVTQSPTHLIKTRGQQVTLRCSSQSGHNTVSWYQQALGQGPQFIFQYYREEENGRGNFPPRFSGLQFPNYSSELNVNALELDDSALYLCASSRPGLENNEQFFGPGTRLTVL.

The chain uses TRBV11-2 and TRBJ2-3; 7 nucleotides line up with TRBD2. Trimming took 5 bases from V and 0 from J; bases not matched to a gene: 2. Germline V gene lookup returns CDR1 SGHAT and CDR2 FQNNGV. CDR3 size: 14 residues. This CDR3 is CASSLSGSTDTQYF. Here the CDR3 DNA reads TGTGCCAGCAGCCTTAGCGGGAGCACAGATACGCAGTATTTT. The entire variable domain, with the rest obtained from reference TRBV11-2 and TRBJ2-3, is as follows: EAGVAQSPRYKIIEKRQSVAFWCNPISGHATLYWYQQILGQGPKLLIQFQNNGVVDDSQLPKDRFSAERLKGVDSTLKIQPAKLEDSAVYLCASSLSGSTDTQYFGPGTRLTVL.